This T cell receptor (beta chain) was profiled in a study of blood T cell repertoires in COVID-19. Background on the study: Samples of COVID-19 (acute and convalescent) were obtained from the United States, Italy and Spain. Nucleic acid was either cDNA or gDNA, and it came from T cells, B-cell-depleted T cells, or PBMCs.

Germline CDR1 reads MNHEY; CDR2 reads SMNVEV (reference sequence). V gave up 4 bases and J gave up 3 bases, with 12 bases separating them. The CDR3 is made up of 14 amino acids. In the authors' workflow: Amplification of reference gene primers was used by the study to estimate nucleated cell counts. Profiling relied on immunoSEQ multiplex PCR, and the TCRdb table lists in-frame clones only, not all of them. The V and J calls and clone size were taken over from that table, and D and trimming were inferred from the DNA. Altogether 210,000 or so clones are present, more than 70% being singletons, with the ten largest covering under 3.5%.

Material: peripheral blood. The sequence was obtained from a woman aged 80 or older with active or convalescent COVID-19. This sequence joins TRBV27 and TRBJ1-2, with a tentative D call TRBD1 (6 bases). CDR3 DNA: TGTGCCAGCAGTTACAGGGAGTTTCACTATGGCTACACCTTC. This codes for CASSYREFHYGYTF.